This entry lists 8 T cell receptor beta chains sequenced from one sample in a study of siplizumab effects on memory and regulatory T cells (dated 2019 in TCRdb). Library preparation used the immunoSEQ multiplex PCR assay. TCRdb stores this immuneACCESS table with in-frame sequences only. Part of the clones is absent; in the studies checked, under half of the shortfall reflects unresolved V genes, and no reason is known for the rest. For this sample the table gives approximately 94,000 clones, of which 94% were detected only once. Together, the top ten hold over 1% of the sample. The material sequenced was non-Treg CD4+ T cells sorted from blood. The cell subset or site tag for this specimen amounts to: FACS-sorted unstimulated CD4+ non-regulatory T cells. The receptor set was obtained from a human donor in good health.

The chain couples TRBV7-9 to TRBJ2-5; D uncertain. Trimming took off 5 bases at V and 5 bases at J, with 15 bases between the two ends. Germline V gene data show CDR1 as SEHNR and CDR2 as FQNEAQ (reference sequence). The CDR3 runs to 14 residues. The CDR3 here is CASSPPAGRETQYF. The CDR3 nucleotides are TGTGCCAGCAGCCCCCCGGCAGGACGGGAGACCCAGTACTTC.

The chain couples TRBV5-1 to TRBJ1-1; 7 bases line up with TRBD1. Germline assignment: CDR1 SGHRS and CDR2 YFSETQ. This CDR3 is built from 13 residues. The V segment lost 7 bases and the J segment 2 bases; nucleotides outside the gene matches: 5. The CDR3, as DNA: TGCGCCAGCGGCTACAGGGGCAACACTGAAGCTTTCTTT. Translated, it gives CASGYRGNTEAFF. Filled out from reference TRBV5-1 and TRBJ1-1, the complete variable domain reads KAGVTQTPRYLIKTRGQQVTLSCSPISGHRSVSWYQQTPGQGLQFLFEYFSETQRNKGNFPGRFSGRQFSNSRSEMNVSTLELGDSALYLCASGYRGNTEAFFGQGTRLTVV.

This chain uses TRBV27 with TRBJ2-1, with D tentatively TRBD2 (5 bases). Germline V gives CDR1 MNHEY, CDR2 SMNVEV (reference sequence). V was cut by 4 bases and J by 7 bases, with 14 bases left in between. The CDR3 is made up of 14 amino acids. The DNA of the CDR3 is TGTGCCAGCAGTTCTATCTGGACGGGGAATGAGCAGTTCTTC. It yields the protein CASSSIWTGNEQFF.

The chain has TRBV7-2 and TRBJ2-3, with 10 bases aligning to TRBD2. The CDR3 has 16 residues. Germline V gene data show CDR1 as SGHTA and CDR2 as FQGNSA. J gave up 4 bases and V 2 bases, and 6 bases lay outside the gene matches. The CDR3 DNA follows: TGTGCCAGCAGCTTACTAGGGACTAGCGCCTCAGATACGCAGTATTTT. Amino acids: CASSLLGTSASDTQYF. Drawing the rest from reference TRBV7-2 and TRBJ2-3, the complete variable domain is GAGVSQSPSNKVTEKGKDVELRCDPISGHTALYWYRQSLGQGLEFLIYFQGNSAPDKSGLPSDRFSAERTGGSVSTLTIQRTQQEDSAVYLCASSLLGTSASDTQYFGPGTRLTVL.

The CDR3 sequence: CATSRDRGLAGGGEQFF. The CDR3 DNA sequence: TGTGCCACCAGCAGAGATCGGGGACTAGCGGGAGGGGGTGAGCAGTTCTTC. This chain links TRBV15 with TRBJ2-1; 16 bases are shared with TRBD2. This CDR3 comprises 17 residues. J was trimmed by 9 bases and V by 0 bases; bases with no gene match: 5. The germline gives CDR1 LNHNV, CDR2 YYDKDF (reference sequence). Using reference TRBV15 and TRBJ2-1 for the parts outside the CDR3, the full variable domain is DAMVIQNPRYQVTQFGKPVTLSCSQTLNHNVMYWYQQKSSQAPKLLFHYYDKDFNNEADTPDNFQSRRPNTSFCFLDIRSPGLGDTAMYLCATSRDRGLAGGGEQFFGPGTRLTVL.

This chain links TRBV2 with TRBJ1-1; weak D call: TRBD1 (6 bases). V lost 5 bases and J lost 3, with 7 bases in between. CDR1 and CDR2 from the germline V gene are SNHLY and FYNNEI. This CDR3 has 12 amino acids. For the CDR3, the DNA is TGTGCCAGCAGTTACAGGGACACTGAAGCTTTCTTT. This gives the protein CASSYRDTEAFF.

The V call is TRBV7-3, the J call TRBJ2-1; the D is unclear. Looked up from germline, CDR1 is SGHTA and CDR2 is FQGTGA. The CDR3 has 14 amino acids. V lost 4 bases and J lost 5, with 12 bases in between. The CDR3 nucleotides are TGTGCCAGCAGCTCCCCGGGTCGGAACAATGAGCAGTTCTTC. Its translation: CASSSPGRNNEQFF. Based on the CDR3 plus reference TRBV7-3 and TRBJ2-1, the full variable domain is GAGVSQTPSNKVTEKGKYVELRCDPISGHTALYWYRQSLGQGPEFLIYFQGTGAADDSGLPNDRFFAVRPEGSVSTLKIQRTERGDSAVYLCASSSPGRNNEQFFGPGTRLTVL.

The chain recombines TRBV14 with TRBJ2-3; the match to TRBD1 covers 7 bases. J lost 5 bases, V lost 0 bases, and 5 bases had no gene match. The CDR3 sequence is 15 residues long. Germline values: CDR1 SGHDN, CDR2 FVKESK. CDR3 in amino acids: CASSQDGTVLDTQYF. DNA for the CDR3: TGTGCCAGCAGCCAAGACGGGACAGTACTAGATACGCAGTATTTT. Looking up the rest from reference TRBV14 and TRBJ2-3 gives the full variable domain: EAGVTQFPSHSVIEKGQTVTLRCDPISGHDNLYWYRRVMGKEIKFLLHFVKESKQDESGMPNNRFLAERTGGTYSTLKVQPAELEDSGVYFCASSQDGTVLDTQYFGPGTRLTVL.